The text below deals with one T cell receptor beta chain. The CDR3 is 17 amino acids. Germline V gene lookup returns CDR1 SGHAT and CDR2 FQNNGV. A single record per CDR3 protein comes from TCRdb applying MiXCR to the PCR reads. Found here are 53,000 or so distinct CDR3 sequences, around 33% of them singletons; the top ten hold 3.8%. This sample was included in a study of molecular identifiers for immune sequencing clone quantification. The sample was naive CD8+ T cells from blood, with Jurkat cell RNA spiked in. Subset meaning: FACS-sorted CD8+CD4-CCR7+CD45RA+ naive T cells. The gene calls are TRBV11-2 and TRBJ2-7; perhaps TRBD2 as D (5 bases). The end of the DNA aligns better with TRBJ2-1, so the J call may be wrong. The TCR sequence derives from a human donor in good health. Some libraries in this study had Jurkat cell RNA spiked in. The CDR3 region has the DNA TGTGCCAGCAGCTTAGCCCCTCAGCGGCGGAGCTCCTACGAGCAGTTCTTC. Translation gives CASSLAPQRRSSYEQFF.